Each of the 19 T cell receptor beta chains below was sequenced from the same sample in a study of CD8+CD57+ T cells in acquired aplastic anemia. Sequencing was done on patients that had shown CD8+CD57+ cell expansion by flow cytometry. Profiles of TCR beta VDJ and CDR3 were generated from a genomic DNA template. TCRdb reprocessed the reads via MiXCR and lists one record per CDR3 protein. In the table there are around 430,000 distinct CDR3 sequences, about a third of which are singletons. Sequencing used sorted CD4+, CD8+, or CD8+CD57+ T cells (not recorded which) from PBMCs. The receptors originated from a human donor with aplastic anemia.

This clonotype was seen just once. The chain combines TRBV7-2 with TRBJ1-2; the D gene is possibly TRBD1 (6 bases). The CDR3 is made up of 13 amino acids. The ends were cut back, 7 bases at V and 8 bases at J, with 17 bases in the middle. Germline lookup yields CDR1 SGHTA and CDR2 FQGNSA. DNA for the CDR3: TGTGCCAGCAAAAAGGGGGGTTGGAGAGGCTACACCTTC. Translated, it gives CASKKGGWRGYTF. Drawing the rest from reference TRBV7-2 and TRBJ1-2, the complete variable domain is GAGVSQSPSNKVTEKGKDVELRCDPISGHTALYWYRQSLGQGLEFLIYFQGNSAPDKSGLPSDRFSAERTGGSVSTLTIQRTQQEDSAVYLCASKKGGWRGYTFGSGTRLTVV.

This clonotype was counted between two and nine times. The CDR3 DNA is TGCAGTGCTAGAGATCAGGAGGGATGGAACACTGAAGCTTTCTTT. It translates to CSARDQEGWNTEAFF. The chain recombines TRBV20-1 with TRBJ1-1; D is unresolved. The CDR3 has 15 residues. V was trimmed by 0 bases and J by 1 base, leaving 12 bases between them. Germline values: CDR1 DFQATT, CDR2 SNEGSKA (reference sequence).

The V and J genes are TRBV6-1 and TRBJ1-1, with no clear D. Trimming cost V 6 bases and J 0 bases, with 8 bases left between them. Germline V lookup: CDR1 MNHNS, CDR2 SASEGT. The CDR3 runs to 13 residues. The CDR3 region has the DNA TGTGCCAGCAGGCAATTCATGAACACTGAAGCTTTCTTT. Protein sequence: CASRQFMNTEAFF.

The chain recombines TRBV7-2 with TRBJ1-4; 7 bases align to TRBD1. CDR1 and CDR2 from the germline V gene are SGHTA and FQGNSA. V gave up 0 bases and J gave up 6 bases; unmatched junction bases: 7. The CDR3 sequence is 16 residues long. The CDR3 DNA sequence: TGTGCCAGCAGCTTAGCCTTTAGGGGGCCGGATGAAAAACTGTTTTTT. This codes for CASSLAFRGPDEKLFF.

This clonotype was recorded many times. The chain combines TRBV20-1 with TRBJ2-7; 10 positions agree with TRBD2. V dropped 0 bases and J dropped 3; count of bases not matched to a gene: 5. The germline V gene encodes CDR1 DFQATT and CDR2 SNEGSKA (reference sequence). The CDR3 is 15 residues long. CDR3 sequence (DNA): TGCAGTGCTAGAGATCAAACTAGCGGGATCTACGAGCAGTACTTC. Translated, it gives CSARDQTSGIYEQYF.

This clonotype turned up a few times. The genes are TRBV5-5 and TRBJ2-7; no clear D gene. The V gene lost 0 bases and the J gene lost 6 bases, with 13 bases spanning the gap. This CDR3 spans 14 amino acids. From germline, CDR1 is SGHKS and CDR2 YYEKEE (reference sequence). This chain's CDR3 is CASSLGTAVGEQYF. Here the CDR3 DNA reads TGTGCCAGCAGCTTGGGAACTGCCGTTGGCGAGCAGTACTTC.

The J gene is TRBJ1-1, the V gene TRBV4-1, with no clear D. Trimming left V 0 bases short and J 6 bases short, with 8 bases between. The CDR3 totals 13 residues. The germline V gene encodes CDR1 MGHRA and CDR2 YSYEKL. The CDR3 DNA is TGCGCCAGCAGCCAAGAGCCCTACCCTGAAGCTTTCTTT. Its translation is CASSQEPYPEAFF.

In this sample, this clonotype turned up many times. The CDR3 sequence: CAIARGERGNTIYF. CDR3 in DNA: TGTGCCATCGCTCGAGGCGAAAGGGGAAACACCATATATTTT. The chain is built from TRBV10-3 and TRBJ1-3; D is uncertain. This CDR3 is 14 amino acids long. Germline V CDR1 and CDR2: ENHRY, SYGVKD. V shed 8 bases and J shed 4 bases, with 15 bases lying between them.

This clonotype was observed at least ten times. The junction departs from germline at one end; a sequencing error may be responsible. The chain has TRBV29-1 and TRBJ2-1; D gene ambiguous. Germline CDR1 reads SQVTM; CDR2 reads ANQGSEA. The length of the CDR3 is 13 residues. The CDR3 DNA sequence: TGCAGCGTGGAAGATGGGGTCTACAATGAGCAGTTCTTC. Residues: CSVEDGVYNEQFF.

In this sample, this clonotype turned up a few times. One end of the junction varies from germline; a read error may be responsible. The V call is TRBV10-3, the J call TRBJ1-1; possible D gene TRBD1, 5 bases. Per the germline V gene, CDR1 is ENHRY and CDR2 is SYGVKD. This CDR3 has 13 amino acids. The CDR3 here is CASSEKVPGRAFF. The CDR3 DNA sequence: TGTGCCAGCAGTGAAAAAGTCCCAGGGAGAGCTTTCTTT.

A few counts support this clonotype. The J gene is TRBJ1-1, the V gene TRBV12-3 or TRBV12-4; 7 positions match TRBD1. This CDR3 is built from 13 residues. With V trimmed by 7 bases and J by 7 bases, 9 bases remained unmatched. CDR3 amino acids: CASTQGGGGEAFF. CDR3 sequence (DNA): TGTGCCAGCACCCAGGGGGGCGGTGGTGAAGCTTTCTTT.

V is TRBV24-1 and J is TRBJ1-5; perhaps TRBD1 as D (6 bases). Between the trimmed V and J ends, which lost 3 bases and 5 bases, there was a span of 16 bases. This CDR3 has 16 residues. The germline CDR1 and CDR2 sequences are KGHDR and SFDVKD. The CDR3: CATSDRGTGLDQPQHF. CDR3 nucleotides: TGTGCCACCAGTGATAGGGGTACAGGGCTGGATCAGCCCCAGCATTTT.

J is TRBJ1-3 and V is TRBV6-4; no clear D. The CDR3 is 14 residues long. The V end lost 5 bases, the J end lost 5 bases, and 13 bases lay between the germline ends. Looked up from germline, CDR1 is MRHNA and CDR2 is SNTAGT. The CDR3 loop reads CASSYPGSRNTIYF. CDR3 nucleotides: TGTGCCAGCAGTTATCCAGGAAGTCGAAACACCATATATTTT.

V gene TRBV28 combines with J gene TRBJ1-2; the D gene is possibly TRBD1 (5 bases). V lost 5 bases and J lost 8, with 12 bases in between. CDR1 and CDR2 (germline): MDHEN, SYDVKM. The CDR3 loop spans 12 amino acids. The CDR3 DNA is TGTGCCAGCAGTAGAGGGGTCCGGGGCTACACCTTC. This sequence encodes CASSRGVRGYTF.

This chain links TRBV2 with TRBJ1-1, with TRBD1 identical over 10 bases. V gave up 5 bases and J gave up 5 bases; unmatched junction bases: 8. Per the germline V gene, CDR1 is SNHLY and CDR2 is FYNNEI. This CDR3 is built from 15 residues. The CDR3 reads CASSPGQGDGTEAFF. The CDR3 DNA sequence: TGTGCCAGCAGTCCCGGACAGGGGGACGGGACTGAAGCTTTCTTT.

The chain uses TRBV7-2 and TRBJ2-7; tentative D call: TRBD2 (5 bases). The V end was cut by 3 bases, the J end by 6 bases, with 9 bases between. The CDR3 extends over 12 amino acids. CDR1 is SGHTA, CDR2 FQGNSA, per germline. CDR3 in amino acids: CASSLEAAEQYF. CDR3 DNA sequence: TGTGCCAGCAGCTTGGAGGCGGCCGAGCAGTACTTC. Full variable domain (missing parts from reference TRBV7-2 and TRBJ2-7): GAGVSQSPSNKVTEKGKDVELRCDPISGHTALYWYRQSLGQGLEFLIYFQGNSAPDKSGLPSDRFSAERTGGSVSTLTIQRTQQEDSAVYLCASSLEAAEQYFGPGTRLTVT.

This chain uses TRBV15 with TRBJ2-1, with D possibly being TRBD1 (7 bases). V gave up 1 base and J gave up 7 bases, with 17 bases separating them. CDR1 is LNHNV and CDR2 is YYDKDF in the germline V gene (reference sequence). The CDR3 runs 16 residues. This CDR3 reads CATSRALEGAGNEQFF. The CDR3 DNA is TGTGCCACCAGCAGAGCCTTGGAGGGGGCAGGGAATGAGCAGTTCTTC.

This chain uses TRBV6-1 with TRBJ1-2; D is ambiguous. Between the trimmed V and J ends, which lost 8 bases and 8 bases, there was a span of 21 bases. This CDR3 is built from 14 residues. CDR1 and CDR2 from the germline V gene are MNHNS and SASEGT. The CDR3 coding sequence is TGTGCCAGCTCACCGAAGGGAAGTGTGTCAGGCTACACCTTC. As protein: CASSPKGSVSGYTF.

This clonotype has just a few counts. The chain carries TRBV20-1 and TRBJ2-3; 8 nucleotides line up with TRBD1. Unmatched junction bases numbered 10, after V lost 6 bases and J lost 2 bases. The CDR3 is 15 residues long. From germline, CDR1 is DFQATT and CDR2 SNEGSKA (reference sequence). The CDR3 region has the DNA TGCAGTGCCACCGCAGGGGGCTTTTCCACAGATACGCAGTATTTT. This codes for CSATAGGFSTDTQYF.